Shown below are 26 T cell receptor beta chains from a single sample sequenced in a study of blood T cells in healthy people across ages. With a J-beta primer mix and a sample-barcoded 5' primer, a second PCR ran 7 to 11 cycles. MiXCR was run by TCRdb on the 5' RACE reads, yielding one entry per CDR3 protein. The sample has approximately 680,000 distinct CDR3 sequences, about 30% seen once. Sequencing was carried out using blood. The receptors stem from a woman older than 75 in good health.

This clonotype was observed a handful of times. The chain links TRBV30 to TRBJ1-1, with a possible D match to TRBD1 (5 bases). The germline gives CDR1 GTSNPN, CDR2 SVGIG (reference sequence). V lost 1 base to trimming and J lost 10 bases, with 16 bases between them. This CDR3 comprises 13 residues. The CDR3 sequence: CAWSADSPPRAFF. The CDR3 DNA reads TGTGCCTGGAGTGCCGACAGCCCCCCAAGAGCTTTCTTT. The full variable domain, rest sourced from reference TRBV30 and TRBJ1-1, is SQTIHQWPATLVQPVGSPLSLECTVEGTSNPNLYWYRQAAGRGLQLLFYSVGIGQISSEVPQNLSASRPQDRQFILSSKKLLLSDSGFYLCAWSADSPPRAFFGQGTRLTVV.

Notes on this clonotype: A clone one base away is much larger, so this may be a read error. J is TRBJ1-5 and V is TRBV4-1; 8 nucleotides match TRBD1. Germline V gives CDR1 MGHRA, CDR2 YSYEKL. The CDR3 has 17 amino acids. CDR3 protein: CAGSQVGTGASNQPQHF. CDR3 coding DNA: TGCGCCGGCAGCCAAGTAGGGACAGGAGCTAGCAATCAGCCCCAGCATTTT.

This clonotype was seen repeatedly, ten times or more. V usage is TRBV12-3 or TRBV12-4 and J usage is TRBJ1-1, with D unclear. V was trimmed by 3 bases and J by 1 base, leaving 15 bases between them. This CDR3 is 16 amino acids long. CDR3 sequence: CASSFGRPPTNTEAFF. The CDR3 nucleotides read TGTGCCAGCAGTTTTGGCAGGCCCCCCACGAACACTGAAGCTTTCTTT.

The chain is built from TRBV28 and TRBJ1-2; D is possibly TRBD1 (5 bases). The germline CDR1 and CDR2 sequences are MDHEN and SYDVKM. V was trimmed by 2 bases and J by 2 bases, leaving 9 bases between them. The CDR3 loop spans 14 amino acids. The CDR3 loop is CASSLPQGNYGYTF. The DNA for the CDR3 is TGTGCCAGCAGTTTACCCCAGGGAAACTATGGCTACACCTTC.

The table lists this clonotype with many counts. The chain combines TRBV5-1 with TRBJ2-3; weak D call: TRBD2 (6 bases). V dropped 2 bases and J dropped 3 bases, with 13 bases sitting between them. The CDR3 contains 15 residues. The germline CDR1 and CDR2 sequences are SGHRS and YFSETQ. CDR3 protein: CASSLGRRETDTQYF. The CDR3 DNA sequence: TGCGCCAGCAGCTTAGGGAGGCGGGAAACAGATACGCAGTATTTT. The full variable domain, rest sourced from reference TRBV5-1 and TRBJ2-3, is KAGVTQTPRYLIKTRGQQVTLSCSPISGHRSVSWYQQTPGQGLQFLFEYFSETQRNKGNFPGRFSGRQFSNSRSEMNVSTLELGDSALYLCASSLGRRETDTQYFGPGTRLTVL.

This clonotype was detected ten times or more. The chain uses TRBV7-2 and TRBJ1-1, with D possibly matching TRBD1 (6 bases). CDR1 SGHTA and CDR2 FQGNSA come from the germline V gene. The V end lost 3 bases, the J end lost 5 bases, and 13 bases lay between the germline ends. The CDR3 is 14 amino acids. The CDR3 region has the DNA TGTGCCAGCAGCTTTAGGGGGATCCGGACTGAAGCTTTCTTT. This gives the protein CASSFRGIRTEAFF.

CDR3 region: CASSYSRGGSSYNEQFF. CDR3 DNA: TGTGCCAGCAGTTACTCGAGAGGGGGGAGCTCCTACAATGAGCAGTTCTTC. This rearrangement joins TRBV6-2 or TRBV6-3 to TRBJ2-1; TRBD1 or TRBD2 may be the D gene (6 bases each). CDR1 and CDR2 (germline): MNHEY, SVGEGT. The CDR3 has 17 residues. V was trimmed by 0 bases and J by 0 bases, leaving 12 bases between them.

Many counts were recorded for this clonotype. The chain employs TRBV7-9 and TRBJ2-5; D possibly corresponds to TRBD2 (6 bases). The CDR3 consists of 15 residues. CDR1 SEHNR and CDR2 FQNEAQ come from the germline V gene (reference sequence). Trimming cost V 1 base and J 1 base, with 10 bases left between them. This CDR3 reads CASSLVPGAQETQYF. CDR3 coding DNA: TGTGCCAGCAGCTTAGTTCCGGGAGCCCAAGAGACCCAGTACTTC.

Remarks on this clonotype: This may arise from a read error, as a much more abundant clone is one base away. This chain connects TRBV7-3 to TRBJ2-7, with D perhaps matching TRBD2 (10 bases). V lost 4 bases to trimming and J lost 4 bases, with 29 bases between them. Germline V gives CDR1 SGHTA, CDR2 FQGTGA. The CDR3 is 19 amino acids. The CDR3 loop is CASSSQGASGGPSGYEQYF. The CDR3 DNA reads as TGTGCCAGCAGCTCACAGGGGGCTAGCGGGGGCCCCTCCGGTTACGAGCAGTACTTC. The entire variable domain, with the rest obtained from reference TRBV7-3 and TRBJ2-7, is as follows: GAGVSQTPSNKVTEKGKYVELRCDPISGHTALYWYRQSLGQGPEFLIYFQGTGAADDSGLPNDRFFAVRPEGSVSTLKIQRTERGDSAVYLCASSSQGASGGPSGYEQYFGPGTRLTVT.

To note about this clonotype: This likely comes from a read error, as the CDR3 has no conserved phenylalanine or tryptophan at its end. The chain has TRBV20-1 and TRBJ1-5; the match to TRBD1 covers 10 bases. V was clipped by 3 bases and J by 6 bases; unmatched bases: 5. This CDR3 is 14 amino acids long. The V gene's germline CDR1 is DFQATT and CDR2 SNEGSKA (reference sequence). The CDR3 loop reads CSASGQGEGQPQHC. In DNA, the CDR3 is TGCAGTGCTAGCGGACAGGGGGAGGGTCAGCCCCAGCATTGT.

V gene TRBV21-1 combines with J gene TRBJ1-5. TRBV21-1 is a pseudogene. This CDR3 is 19 amino acids long. DNA for the CDR3: TGTGCCAGCAGCAAAGCAGGCGCAGGGGGACTACGTCGAGAGGAGCCCCAGCATTTT. It yields the protein CASSKAGAGGLRREEPQHF.

This clonotype was counted between two and nine times. This chain connects TRBV30 to TRBJ2-1, with 8 bases lining up with TRBD1. The CDR3 length is 17 residues. Germline values: CDR1 GTSNPN, CDR2 SVGIG (reference sequence). The V and J ends lost 4 bases and 5 bases, in that order; junction bases with no gene match: 16. The CDR3 sequence is CAWTGTGPFQANNEQFF. For the CDR3, the DNA is TGTGCCTGGACCGGGACAGGACCTTTCCAGGCAAACAATGAGCAGTTCTTC.

This clonotype showed up many times. The chain links TRBV18 to TRBJ2-7; D may be TRBD1 (6 bases). Germline assignment: CDR1 KGHSH and CDR2 LQKENI. V was trimmed by 8 bases and J by 0 bases, leaving 17 bases between them. CDR3 length: 15 residues. DNA for the CDR3: TGTGCCAGCAGCCCCAGTGGGGGCCTCTCCTACGAGCAGTACTTC. This sequence encodes CASSPSGGLSYEQYF.

A note on this clonotype: One end of the junction varies from germline; a read error may be responsible. The rearrangement uses TRBV20-1 and TRBJ1-1; weak D call: TRBD1 (5 bases). Germline V lookup: CDR1 DFQATT, CDR2 SNEGSKA (reference sequence). The CDR3 loop spans 15 amino acids. The CDR3 coding sequence is TGCAGTGCTAGCGAAATCCGACAGTCGAACACTGAGGCTTTCTTT. It encodes CSASEIRQSNTEAFF.

Notes on this clonotype: It may be a read error: a sequence one base away is much more abundant. The rearrangement uses TRBV5-1 and TRBJ2-7; D is possibly TRBD2 (6 bases). Trimming removed 0 bases from V and 7 bases from J, with 17 bases in between. CDR3 length equals 15 residues. Germline V lookup: CDR1 SGHRS, CDR2 YFSETQ. CDR3 coding DNA: TGCGCCAGCAGCTTGGGGGGGGAAAGATACAATGAGCAGTACTTC. Translation gives CASSLGGERYNEQYF.

This clonotype showed up many times. The genes are TRBV6-5 and TRBJ2-7; D is ambiguous. CDR1 is MNHEY and CDR2 is SVGAGI in the germline V gene. Trimming removed 0 bases at V and 4 bases at J, with 10 bases between. The CDR3 has 14 amino acids. The CDR3 region is CASSYSSLIYEQYF. DNA for the CDR3: TGTGCCAGCAGTTACTCTTCGCTTATATACGAGCAGTACTTC.

This clonotype was observed many times. V is TRBV7-6 and J is TRBJ2-1; maybe TRBD2 (6 bases). The ends were cut back, 2 bases at V and 0 bases at J, with 17 bases in the middle. CDR1 is SGHVS, CDR2 FNYEAQ, per germline. There are 18 residues in the CDR3. As DNA, the CDR3 is TGTGCCAGCAGCTTATGGAGTAACCTAGCGACCTCCTACAATGAGCAGTTCTTC. This translates into CASSLWSNLATSYNEQFF.

V usage is TRBV24-1 and J usage is TRBJ2-4, with D unresolved. The CDR3 runs to 14 residues. Germline V lookup: CDR1 KGHDR, CDR2 SFDVKD. V was clipped by 4 bases and J by 4 bases, with 10 bases between them. In nucleotides, the CDR3 is TGTGCCACCAGTGACCCGACAAGGAAAAACATTCAGTACTTC. Amino acid sequence: CATSDPTRKNIQYF.

The chain uses TRBV6-5 and TRBJ2-1, with D possibly called TRBD1 or TRBD2 (5 bases each). The CDR3 has 13 residues. Trimming pared 7 bases from V and 8 bases from J, leaving 15 bases between. Germline V gives CDR1 MNHEY, CDR2 SVGAGI. The CDR3 loop reads CASMRGPVDEQFF. CDR3 nucleotides: TGTGCCAGCATGAGGGGCCCCGTGGATGAGCAGTTCTTC.

The V gene is TRBV27, the J gene TRBJ1-1; 7 nucleotides line up with TRBD1. The CDR3 loop spans 14 amino acids. V lost 4 bases and J lost 4; bases outside the gene matches: 6. Germline V gives CDR1 MNHEY, CDR2 SMNVEV (reference sequence). CDR3: CASSSNPGGTEAFF. The CDR3 DNA follows: TGTGCCAGCAGTTCCAACCCAGGGGGCACTGAAGCTTTCTTT.

In regard to this clonotype: Since a much larger clone is just one base distant, this may be a read error. V and J are TRBV12-3 or TRBV12-4 and TRBJ1-2; D might be TRBD1 (5 bases). The CDR3 totals 11 residues. The CDR3 DNA follows: TGTGCCGGCAGTTTCCGGGACGGCTACACCTTC. This gives the protein CAGSFRDGYTF.

This chain joins TRBV7-2 and TRBJ2-4, with D perhaps matching TRBD1 (5 bases). The J call may be mistaken, given a closer DNA end match to TRBJ2-5. Looked up from germline, CDR1 is SGHTA and CDR2 is FQGNSA. The CDR3 contains 16 residues. The CDR3 loop is CASSAHGPGFGETQYF. CDR3 sequence (DNA): TGTGCCAGCAGCGCCCACGGTCCAGGGTTCGGAGAGACCCAGTACTTC.

This clonotype was counted many times. This chain joins TRBV6-2 or TRBV6-3 and TRBJ2-3, with TRBD2 identical over 7 bases. V dropped 8 bases and J dropped 10; count of bases not matched to a gene: 12. This CDR3 has 13 amino acids. CDR1 is MNHEY and CDR2 is SVGEGT in the germline V gene. Written as DNA, the CDR3 is TGTGCCAGCGGGAGGGGCCCGTCGTCGGCGCAGTATTTT. This translates into CASGRGPSSAQYF.

This clonotype was seen at least ten times. The chain uses TRBV28 and TRBJ2-5; 7 bases match TRBD2. J lost 4 bases, V lost 9 bases, and 14 bases had no gene match. Germline lookup yields CDR1 MDHEN and CDR2 SYDVKM. The CDR3 covers 15 residues. The CDR3 DNA follows: TGTGCCAGTAAAGCGGGGAAACTACACGGAGAGACCCAGTACTTC. Its translation is CASKAGKLHGETQYF.

The table lists this clonotype with many counts. J is TRBJ2-3 and V is TRBV10-3; D is unclear. The CDR3 is made up of 15 amino acids. Between the trimmed V and J ends, which lost 8 bases and 2 bases, there was a span of 17 bases. Looked up from germline, CDR1 is ENHRY and CDR2 is SYGVKD. CDR3 loop: CAIADPLTTTDTQYF. CDR3 bases: TGTGCCATCGCGGATCCACTTACCACCACAGATACGCAGTATTTT.

This clonotype occurred many times. The chain has TRBV29-1 and TRBJ2-1; TRBD2 aligns across 9 bases. Germline V lookup: CDR1 SQVTM, CDR2 ANQGSEA. The CDR3 sequence is 13 residues long. V lost 4 bases to trimming and J lost 8 bases; unmatched junction nucleotides: 6. The CDR3 region is CSVVAGGRDEQFF. The CDR3 region has the DNA TGCAGCGTTGTGGCGGGGGGGCGCGATGAGCAGTTCTTC.